This entry lists 31 T cell receptor beta chains sequenced from one sample in a study of cytomegalovirus exposure and HLA in healthy donors. 13 Jbeta primers and 60 Vbeta primers were used for the PCR. This table comes from immunoSEQ multiplex PCR, and its TCRdb copy is limited to in-frame clones, with some not included. The sample lists roughly 140,000 clones, about 85% occurring once. The sequencing sample was made of PBMCs. The source of these receptors is a young woman in good health and CMV-seronegative.

The chain has TRBV7-2 and TRBJ1-6; tentative D call: TRBD1 (6 bases). The CDR3 is 13 residues long. The V end was cut by 5 bases, the J end by 10 bases, with 12 bases between. Germline assignment: CDR1 SGHTA and CDR2 FQGNSA. CDR3: CASSTDSWSPLHF. CDR3 in DNA: TGTGCCAGCAGCACGGACAGTTGGTCACCCCTCCACTTT.

V and J are TRBV28 and TRBJ1-2; a possible D gene is TRBD1 (6 bases). Trimming removed 6 bases at V and 4 bases at J, with 12 bases between. From germline, CDR1 is MDHEN and CDR2 SYDVKM. The CDR3 covers 13 residues. CDR3 amino acids: CASREPRGYGYTF. In nucleotides, the CDR3 is TGTGCCAGCAGGGAGCCCAGGGGCTATGGCTACACCTTC.

V and J are TRBV4-3 and TRBJ2-1; possibly TRBD1 for D (6 bases). Germline CDR1 reads LGHNA; CDR2 reads YSLEER. Trimming left V 0 bases short and J 4 bases short, with 13 bases between. This CDR3 is built from 16 residues. The CDR3 sequence is CASSQEEGGSYNEQFF. CDR3 nucleotide sequence: TGCGCCAGCAGCCAAGAAGAAGGGGGTTCGTACAATGAGCAGTTCTTC.

This chain uses TRBV7-2 with TRBJ1-5; the D gene is possibly TRBD1 (5 bases). This CDR3 is built from 14 residues. V gave up 2 bases and J gave up 7 bases, with 12 bases separating them. The germline V gene has CDR1 SGHTA and CDR2 FQGNSA. Here the CDR3 reads CASSLRPAGQPQHF. DNA of the CDR3: TGTGCCAGCAGCTTAAGGCCTGCAGGGCAGCCCCAGCATTTT.

The CDR3 spells CASSFGTGGQPQHF. The CDR3 DNA is TGTGCCAGCAGCTTCGGGACAGGGGGTCAGCCCCAGCATTTT. This rearrangement joins TRBV6-1 to TRBJ1-5; 11 bases are a match to TRBD1. CDR1 and CDR2 (germline): MNHNS, SASEGT. CDR3 length: 14 residues. With V trimmed by 6 bases and J by 6 bases, 4 bases remained unmatched.

The V call is TRBV11-2, the J call TRBJ1-3; tentative D call: TRBD1 (5 bases). Trimming shortened V by 5 bases and J by 0 bases, and 14 bases separated the two germline ends. CDR3 length: 16 amino acids. The germline V gene has CDR1 SGHAT and CDR2 FQNNGV. The CDR3 region is CASSPPGGSSGNTIYF. The CDR3 DNA is TGTGCCAGCAGCCCACCGGGGGGGAGCTCTGGAAACACCATATATTTT.

The chain recombines TRBV5-1 with TRBJ1-1; a weak D match, TRBD1 (6 bases). The CDR3 consists of 14 residues. Per the germline V gene, CDR1 is SGHRS and CDR2 is YFSETQ. The germline V and J ends were trimmed by 0 bases and 2 bases, with 8 bases remaining between them. The CDR3 sequence is CASSLGQDNTEAFF. As DNA, the CDR3 is TGCGCCAGCAGCTTGGGACAGGACAACACTGAAGCTTTCTTT. The whole variable domain, remainder taken from reference TRBV5-1 and TRBJ1-1, is KAGVTQTPRYLIKTRGQQVTLSCSPISGHRSVSWYQQTPGQGLQFLFEYFSETQRNKGNFPGRFSGRQFSNSRSEMNVSTLELGDSALYLCASSLGQDNTEAFFGQGTRLTVV.

Comments on this clone: Within the sample, other DNA sequences also encode this same CDR3. The chain uses TRBV18 and TRBJ2-5; 10 bases are a match to TRBD2. The CDR3 runs 15 residues. V was clipped by 1 base and J by 2 bases; unmatched bases: 1. Germline V lookup: CDR1 KGHSH, CDR2 LQKENI. This CDR3 reads CASSPLAGGQETQYF. DNA of the CDR3: TGTGCCAGCTCACCACTAGCGGGGGGACAAGAGACCCAGTACTTC.

This clone was found a few times. The rearrangement joins TRBV2 to TRBJ1-2, with D hard to call. V was clipped by 5 bases and J by 4 bases, with 8 bases between them. The CDR3 is made up of 12 amino acids. CDR1 is SNHLY, CDR2 FYNNEI, per germline. DNA of the CDR3: TGTGCCAGCAGTATGGAGTCCTATGGCTACACCTTC. Its protein is CASSMESYGYTF.

The chain couples TRBV19 to TRBJ2-5, with a tentative D call TRBD2 (5 bases). Trimming removed 6 bases from V and 3 bases from J, with 14 bases in between. Germline CDR1 and CDR2: LNHDA and SQIVND (reference sequence). This CDR3 region has 14 residues. The CDR3 DNA follows: TGTGCCAGTAGGGACTCTTTTAGGGAAGAGACCCAGTACTTC. Its translation: CASRDSFREETQYF. Variable domain in full (rest from reference TRBV19 and TRBJ2-5): DGGITQSPKYLFRKEGQNVTLSCEQNLNHDAMYWYRQDPGQGLRLIYYSQIVNDFQKGDIAEGYSVSREKKESFPLTVTSAQKNPTAFYLCASRDSFREETQYFGPGTRLLVL.

This chain joins TRBV7-9 and TRBJ1-2; D gene ambiguous. This CDR3 contains 12 residues. The V gene's germline CDR1 is SEHNR and CDR2 FQNEAQ (reference sequence). V was clipped by 3 bases and J by 5 bases, with 7 bases between them. CDR3 region: CASSLGEYGYTF. CDR3 bases: TGTGCCAGCAGCTTGGGCGAGTATGGCTACACCTTC.

The V gene is TRBV19, the J gene TRBJ2-5, with TRBD1 matching over 7 bases. The J call may be faulty, since TRBJ2-7 better matches the DNA end. Germline V CDR1 and CDR2: LNHDA, SQIVND (reference sequence). This CDR3 contains 13 residues. CDR3 nucleotides: TGTGCCACCAGCATCGGGACAGCGTACGAGCAGTACTTC. Protein: CATSIGTAYEQYF.

The rearrangement links TRBV4-3 to TRBJ2-7; 8 nucleotides match TRBD1. Trimming took 1 base from V and 3 from J; bases not matched to a gene: 8. The CDR3 runs 16 residues. Germline assignment: CDR1 LGHNA and CDR2 YSLEER. CDR3 DNA sequence: TGCGCCAGCAGCCAAGGCGGCGGACAGGGATACTACGAGCAGTACTTC. It yields the protein CASSQGGGQGYYEQYF.

This sequence joins TRBV7-2 and TRBJ1-2, with 9 bases aligning to TRBD1. The CDR3 runs 14 residues. Germline V gene sequence: CDR1 SGHTA, CDR2 FQGNSA. Trimming removed 4 bases from V and 8 bases from J; junction bases left unmatched: 8. This CDR3 reads CASSWTGEVGGYTF. The CDR3 DNA follows: TGTGCCAGCAGCTGGACAGGGGAGGTGGGGGGCTACACCTTC.

On this clone itself: A read error may account for a junction end that differs from germline. The CDR3 nucleotides read TGTGCCAGCAGCTCCCCTAGCGGCCAAAAGACCCAGTACTTC. Translating it yields CASSSPSGQKTQYF. The chain has TRBV6-6 and TRBJ2-5, with 7 bases lining up with TRBD2. The CDR3 runs to 14 residues. Germline V gene sequence: CDR1 MNHNY, CDR2 SVGAGI (reference sequence).

This clone was detected only once. Other DNA variants within this sample encode the same CDR3. The chain joins TRBV7-9 to TRBJ2-3, with TRBD1 matching over 9 bases. The CDR3 runs 18 residues. With V trimmed by 3 bases and J by 0 bases, 10 bases remained unmatched. CDR1 and CDR2 from the germline V gene are SEHNR and FQNEAQ (reference sequence). The DNA of the CDR3 is TGTGCCAGCAGCTTTTTGGGACAGGGCACATCTAGCACAGATACGCAGTATTTT. The encoded protein is CASSFLGQGTSSTDTQYF. The variable domain in full, completed from reference TRBV7-9 and TRBJ2-3, reads DTGVSQNPRHKITKRGQNVTFRCDPISEHNRLYWYRQTLGQGPEFLTYFQNEAQLEKSRLLSDRFSAERPKGSFSTLEIQRTEQGDSAMYLCASSFLGQGTSSTDTQYFGPGTRLTVL.

The J gene is TRBJ1-5, the V gene TRBV21-1. TRBV21-1 is shown as a pseudogene. CDR3 size: 16 residues. The CDR3 reads CASSKECTDAAQPQHF. CDR3 in DNA: TGTGCCAGCAGCAAGGAGTGCACGGATGCGGCTCAGCCCCAGCATTTT.

The chain carries TRBV5-1 and TRBJ2-5; 8 bases are a match to TRBD2. Germline trimming cut 0 bases from V and 1 base from J; bases unmatched to any gene: 2. This CDR3 is built from 15 residues. Germline CDR1 reads SGHRS; CDR2 reads YFSETQ. The CDR3 reads CASSLDRGGQETQYF. In DNA, the CDR3 is TGCGCCAGCAGCTTGGACCGGGGGGGCCAAGAGACCCAGTACTTC.

The genes are TRBV7-2 and TRBJ2-1; a weak D match, TRBD1 (6 bases). Germline V gives CDR1 SGHTA, CDR2 FQGNSA. This CDR3 contains 15 residues. The V and J ends lost 5 bases and 4 bases respectively, with 15 bases between them. The DNA for the CDR3 is TGTGCCAGCAGCAACAGGGCCTTAAGGTACAATGAGCAGTTCTTC. This gives the protein CASSNRALRYNEQFF.

This sequence joins TRBV28 and TRBJ2-1; the D is unclear. Trimming took 5 bases from V and 0 from J, leaving 5 bases between them. The germline gives CDR1 MDHEN, CDR2 SYDVKM. This CDR3 has 13 residues. The CDR3 is CASSTSSYNEQFF. The DNA for the CDR3 is TGTGCCAGCAGTACGAGCTCCTACAATGAGCAGTTCTTC.

The gene calls are TRBV2 and TRBJ2-1; 7 bases align to TRBD1. The CDR3 has 15 amino acids. Germline V gives CDR1 SNHLY, CDR2 FYNNEI. Germline trimming cut 3 bases from V and 15 bases from J; bases unmatched to any gene: 17. The CDR3 loop reads CASSESGTAAWRGFF. The DNA of the CDR3 is TGTGCCAGCAGTGAGAGTGGGACAGCCGCCTGGAGAGGGTTCTTC.

This clone was seen once. The chain links TRBV7-9 to TRBJ2-1, with 7 bases that match TRBD1. Germline CDR1 is SEHNR and CDR2 is FQNEAQ (reference sequence). With V trimmed by 8 bases and J by 2 bases, 12 bases remained unmatched. The CDR3 is made up of 16 amino acids. CDR3 sequence: CASRDEGARPYNEQFF. CDR3 DNA sequence: TGTGCCAGCCGGGACGAGGGGGCGCGGCCCTACAATGAGCAGTTCTTC.

The chain joins TRBV6-1 to TRBJ1-6; unclear D gene. Trimming took 6 bases from V and 4 from J, leaving 4 bases between them. The CDR3 has 12 amino acids. The V gene's germline CDR1 is MNHNS and CDR2 SASEGT. CDR3 sequence reads: CASSGYNSPLHF. The CDR3 region has the DNA TGTGCCAGCAGCGGGTATAATTCACCCCTCCACTTT.

V gene TRBV28 combines with J gene TRBJ2-5; tentative D call: TRBD1 (5 bases). Per germline, CDR1 MDHEN and CDR2 SYDVKM. Trimming cost V 2 bases and J 2 bases, with 12 bases left between them. CDR3 length equals 15 residues. CDR3 region: CASSLVQGRQETQYF. CDR3 bases: TGTGCCAGCAGTTTAGTGCAGGGAAGACAAGAGACCCAGTACTTC. The full variable domain, rest sourced from reference TRBV28 and TRBJ2-5, is DVKVTQSSRYLVKRTGEKVFLECVQDMDHENMFWYRQDPGLGLRLIYFSYDVKMKEKGDIPEGYSVSREKKERFSLILESASTNQTSMYLCASSLVQGRQETQYFGPGTRLLVL.

V and J are TRBV19 and TRBJ2-1, with D maybe TRBD1 (5 bases). The CDR3 extends over 15 amino acids. Trimming removed 1 base at V and 7 bases at J, with 14 bases between. CDR1 and CDR2 from the germline V gene are LNHDA and SQIVND (reference sequence). CDR3 coding DNA: TGTGCCAGTAGTATAGTGCCAGGGTCGGATAATGAGCAGTTCTTC. It yields the protein CASSIVPGSDNEQFF. Variable domain in full (rest from reference TRBV19 and TRBJ2-1): DGGITQSPKYLFRKEGQNVTLSCEQNLNHDAMYWYRQDPGQGLRLIYYSQIVNDFQKGDIAEGYSVSREKKESFPLTVTSAQKNPTAFYLCASSIVPGSDNEQFFGPGTRLTVL.

This chain links TRBV7-8 with TRBJ2-3; D gene ambiguous. V shed 1 base and J shed 1 base, with 6 bases lying between them. CDR1 is SGHVS and CDR2 is FQNEAQ in the germline V gene. The CDR3 contains 14 residues. The CDR3 is CASSLGSGTDTQYF. The DNA of the CDR3 is TGTGCCAGCAGCTTAGGGAGTGGCACAGATACGCAGTATTTT.

The chain combines TRBV5-1 with TRBJ2-2; 8 bases match TRBD1. Trimming cost V 6 bases and J 4 bases; bases outside gene matches: 5. Germline lookup yields CDR1 SGHRS and CDR2 YFSETQ. This CDR3 is 14 amino acids long. CDR3 sequence (DNA): TGCGCCAGCACCGGGGACAGGTCCACCGGGGAGCTGTTTTTT. Translated, it gives CASTGDRSTGELFF.

The J gene is TRBJ2-1, the V gene TRBV28, with TRBD2 matching over 9 bases. The CDR3 loop spans 15 amino acids. Germline CDR1 and CDR2: MDHEN and SYDVKM. V was clipped by 7 bases and J by 3 bases; unmatched bases: 7. The DNA for the CDR3 is TGTGCCAGCATTGGGCGGGAGGGGAGCTACAATGAGCAGTTCTTC. This codes for CASIGREGSYNEQFF.

The genes are TRBV30 and TRBJ1-2; D call uncertain. V was pared by 0 bases and J by 10 bases, with 12 bases between. The germline V gene encodes CDR1 GTSNPN and CDR2 SVGIG (reference sequence). CDR3 length: 12 amino acids. The CDR3 coding sequence is TGTGCCTGGAGTGTACCAAGGGAGGACTACACCTTC. This gives the protein CAWSVPREDYTF.

This clone was found once. The V gene is TRBV18, the J gene TRBJ2-7; 8 bases align to TRBD2. Germline CDR1 is KGHSH and CDR2 is LQKENI. The CDR3 is 17 amino acids. After removal of 3 bases from V and 4 bases from J, the junction contained 14 bases not matched to a gene. The CDR3 DNA reads TGTGCCAGCTCACCCTTAGCGGGGAACCTCACGTGGTACGAGCAGTACTTC. Protein: CASSPLAGNLTWYEQYF.

The CDR3 region is CASSEARVGGNEQFF. In nucleotides, the CDR3 is TGTGCCAGCAGTGAAGCGCGGGTAGGGGGAAATGAGCAGTTCTTC. The rearrangement joins TRBV2 to TRBJ2-1; TRBD1 might be the D (6 bases). There are 15 residues in the CDR3. CDR1 is SNHLY and CDR2 is FYNNEI in the germline V gene. V was cut by 0 bases and J by 7 bases, with 13 bases left in between.